A single T cell receptor (beta chain) is shown here with its context. The sample comes from a study of blood T cell repertoires in COVID-19. V shed 0 bases, J shed 0 bases, and the junction held 5 bases outside the gene matches. Germline values: CDR1 SGDLS, CDR2 YYNGEE. There are 16 residues in the CDR3. In the authors' workflow: How many nucleated cells were present was estimated from reference gene primer amplification. Data came from immunoSEQ multiplex PCR; TCRdb stores just in-frame clones and leaves some out. Clone size and V and J calls were adopted from that table, with D and trimming inferred from the DNA. The table records tens of thousands of clones, 77% of them present only once.

The chain recombines TRBV9 with TRBJ1-1; 7 positions agree with TRBD1. The sequence was collected from a human donor with active or convalescent COVID-19. The donor label of this sample is uncertain. Sequencing was done on a sample of peripheral blood. As DNA, the CDR3 is TGTGCCAGCAGCGTAGACAACAGGGGAATGAACACTGAAGCTTTCTTT. Translating it yields CASSVDNRGMNTEAFF.